This T cell receptor beta chain was recorded in a study of early T cells in non-severe SARS-CoV-2 infection. With 8 bases clipped from V and 4 bases from J, the junction kept 11 bases outside the gene matches. The CDR3 covers 15 residues. The germline gives CDR1 MNHEY, CDR2 SVGAGI. This clonotype has ten or more counts. TCRdb fed the 5' RACE reads into MiXCR, producing one record per CDR3 protein. The table records 55,000 to 80,000 distinct CDR3 sequences, 11% of them present only once. Sample: whole blood. This TCR was sampled from an adult who was a healthcare worker with PCR-confirmed SARS-CoV-2 infection or an uninfected control (not recorded which). The chain is built from TRBV6-5 and TRBJ1-3; TRBD1 matches 7 bases. The CDR3 sequence: CASGRQGLGGNTIYF. As DNA, the CDR3 is TGTGCCAGCGGCAGACAGGGCTTAGGAGGAAACACCATATATTTT.